A single sample gave rise to the 22 T cell receptor beta chains below, sequenced in a study of T cell responses to AZD1222 COVID-19 vaccine (dated by TCRdb to the early 2020s). This sample's time point label indicates: baseline before first vaccination. The library was produced with the immunoSEQ multiplex PCR assay. TCRdb carries this immuneACCESS record with in-frame sequences only. Its versions omit some clonotypes, under half of them owing to an unresolved V gene in the studies checked, with the rest unexplained. In this sample the table shows 50,000 or so clones, roughly 88% of which occur a single time. Jointly, the top ten make up roughly 15% of the sample. The source was peripheral blood, collected on day 0 of AZD1222 vaccination. These receptors were taken from an adult in good health.

This clone was observed a single time. The rearrangement joins TRBV7-9 to TRBJ1-4, with TRBD1 as a possible D gene (6 bases). This CDR3 contains 14 residues. Germline V gives CDR1 SEHNR, CDR2 FQNEAQ (reference sequence). Between the trimmed V and J ends, which lost 5 bases and 10 bases, there was a span of 17 bases. This CDR3 reads CASSPQGQGRKLFF. The CDR3 DNA is TGTGCCAGCAGCCCCCAGGGTCAGGGGCGAAAACTGTTTTTT.

The chain carries TRBV25-1 and TRBJ2-1, with D hard to call. The V end was cut by 3 bases, the J end by 7 bases, with 13 bases between. This CDR3 region has 14 residues. Germline lookup yields CDR1 MGHDK and CDR2 SYGVNS. For the CDR3, the DNA is TGTGCCAGCAGTGATGGTTCTAAGGGAAATGAGCAGTTCTTC. Protein: CASSDGSKGNEQFF. Full variable domain (rest looked up from reference TRBV25-1 and TRBJ2-1): EADIYQTPRYLVIGTGKKITLECSQTMGHDKMYWYQQDPGMELHLIHYSYGVNSTEKGDLSSESTVSRIRTEHFPLTLESARPSHTSQYLCASSDGSKGNEQFFGPGTRLTVL.

This clone was recorded a few times. This chain links TRBV7-8 with TRBJ1-5; tentatively, D is TRBD1 (5 bases). CDR3 length: 15 residues. Trimming removed 1 base at V and 5 bases at J, with 12 bases between. The germline CDR1 and CDR2 sequences are SGHVS and FQNEAQ. CDR3 DNA: TGTGCCAGCAGCTTAGATTGGTGGGGGTATCAGCCCCAGCATTTT. Translating it yields CASSLDWWGYQPQHF. The full variable domain, in which reference TRBV7-8 and TRBJ1-5 provide the parts outside the CDR3, is GAGVSQSPRYKVAKRGQDVALRCDPISGHVSLFWYQQALGQGPEFLTYFQNEAQLDKSGLPSDRFFAERPEGSVSTLKIQRTQQEDSAVYLCASSLDWWGYQPQHFGDGTRLSIL.

The chain couples TRBV30 to TRBJ2-1; D call uncertain. CDR3 size: 12 residues. Per germline, CDR1 GTSNPN and CDR2 SVGIG (reference sequence). V dropped 5 bases and J dropped 4 bases, with 9 bases sitting between them. The CDR3 bases are TGTGCCTGGCTCCATCCATACAATGAGCAGTTCTTC. It yields the protein CAWLHPYNEQFF.

The chain recombines TRBV18 with TRBJ2-5; the match to TRBD1 covers 7 bases. The CDR3 runs to 14 residues. Losses at the gene ends were 3 bases for V and 11 bases for J; bases not matched to a gene: 12. CDR1 is KGHSH and CDR2 is LQKENI in the germline V gene. CDR3 DNA sequence: TGTGCCAGCTCACCCGGGACAGTAAAGTTGGGTCAGTACTTC. This translates into CASSPGTVKLGQYF.

This chain uses TRBV2 with TRBJ1-2; TRBD1 is a possible D gene (5 bases). This CDR3 spans 15 amino acids. V lost 5 bases to trimming and J lost 2 bases, with 15 bases between them. Per the germline V gene, CDR1 is SNHLY and CDR2 is FYNNEI. In DNA form, the CDR3 reads TGTGCCAGCAGTCCCCTCCCCCAGGGAAACTATGGCTACACCTTC. Translation: CASSPLPQGNYGYTF.

The rearrangement links TRBV11-3 to TRBJ2-2, with D possibly matching TRBD1 (6 bases). CDR1 and CDR2 (germline): SGHNT, YENEEA. Trimming took 2 bases from V and 6 from J, leaving 16 bases between them. This CDR3 is 16 amino acids long. The CDR3 loop is CASSLTGFYGAGELFF. The CDR3 bases are TGTGCCAGCAGCTTAACAGGGTTCTATGGCGCCGGGGAGCTGTTTTTT. The whole variable domain, filled in from reference TRBV11-3 and TRBJ2-2, reads EAGVVQSPRYKIIEKKQPVAFWCNPISGHNTLYWYLQNLGQGPELLIRYENEEAVDDSQLPKDRFSAERLKGVDSTLKIQPAELGDSAVYLCASSLTGFYGAGELFFGEGSRLTVL.

The chain has TRBV7-8 and TRBJ1-5; D is unclear. Trimming removed 4 bases from V and 6 bases from J, with 16 bases in between. The CDR3 runs to 15 residues. Germline CDR1 is SGHVS and CDR2 is FQNEAQ. The CDR3 nucleotides read TGTGCCAGCAGCTCGGGCCCCCGGGGTGGTCAGCCCCAGCATTTT. Translated: CASSSGPRGGQPQHF.

The rearrangement links TRBV4-3 to TRBJ1-1, with D tentatively TRBD1 (6 bases). The V gene's germline CDR1 is LGHNA and CDR2 YSLEER. V was clipped by 1 base and J by 4 bases, with 13 bases between them. The length of the CDR3 is 15 residues. The CDR3 nucleotides are TGCGCCAGCAGCCAAGCCGGGGGGCCCAGCACTGAAGCTTTCTTT. It encodes CASSQAGGPSTEAFF.

The chain combines TRBV5-1 with TRBJ1-4; a possible D gene is TRBD1 (6 bases). The CDR3 totals 16 residues. V lost 0 bases and J lost 7, with 16 bases in between. Germline-derived CDR1 and CDR2 are SGHRS and YFSETQ. Here the CDR3 reads CASSLGGGGNSEKLFF. In DNA, the CDR3 is TGCGCCAGCAGCTTGGGCGGCGGGGGCAATAGTGAAAAACTGTTTTTT.

V usage is TRBV4-2 and J usage is TRBJ1-6; D gene ambiguous. The ends were cut back, 0 bases at V and 0 bases at J, with 6 bases in the middle. The CDR3 extends over 16 amino acids. Looked up from germline, CDR1 is LGHNA and CDR2 is YNFKEQ. The chain's CDR3 is CASSQDASSYNSPLHF. For the CDR3, the DNA is TGTGCCAGCAGCCAAGACGCGAGCTCCTATAATTCACCCCTCCACTTT.

The chain joins TRBV5-5 to TRBJ2-5; D unclear. The CDR3 covers 12 residues. CDR1 SGHKS and CDR2 YYEKEE come from the germline V gene (reference sequence). The V and J ends lost 0 bases and 5 bases respectively, with 5 bases between them. The CDR3 sequence: CASSLEAETQYF. In DNA form, the CDR3 reads TGTGCCAGCAGCTTGGAGGCGGAGACCCAGTACTTC.

The chain has TRBV29-1 and TRBJ2-3; D tentatively reads TRBD1 or TRBD2 (6 bases each). Germline assignment: CDR1 SQVTM and CDR2 ANQGSEA. The V end was cut by 8 bases, the J end by 1 base, with 13 bases between. The CDR3 spans 13 residues. CDR3 protein: CSLGGLGTDTQYF. The CDR3 DNA is TGCAGCCTGGGGGGCTTGGGCACAGATACGCAGTATTTT.

This clone showed up just a few times. This chain joins TRBV6-5 and TRBJ1-1; 8 bases fit TRBD1. Germline lookup yields CDR1 MNHEY and CDR2 SVGAGI. CDR3 length: 15 amino acids. V lost 7 bases to trimming and J lost 6 bases; unmatched junction nucleotides: 13. The CDR3 DNA sequence: TGTGCCAGCACCACCGTCGACAGGGGTTCATCTGAAGCTTTCTTT. It is translated as CASTTVDRGSSEAFF.

J is TRBJ2-7 and V is TRBV20-1, with a weak D call TRBD2 (6 bases). The V gene's germline CDR1 is DFQATT and CDR2 SNEGSKA (reference sequence). Trimming took 3 bases from V and 0 from J, leaving 15 bases between them. The CDR3 loop spans 15 amino acids. The CDR3 spells CSASREDRDSYEQYF. In DNA, the CDR3 is TGCAGTGCTAGTAGGGAGGACCGCGACTCCTACGAGCAGTACTTC.

The rearrangement joins TRBV7-9 to TRBJ2-7; TRBD2 matches 9 bases. The germline gives CDR1 SEHNR, CDR2 FQNEAQ (reference sequence). V lost 4 bases and J lost 6; bases outside the gene matches: 10. The CDR3 covers 15 residues. The CDR3 DNA reads as TGTGCCAGCAGCTCCGTAGCGGGAGCCCAGGGCGAGCAGTACTTC. This encodes CASSSVAGAQGEQYF. Full variable domain (rest looked up from reference TRBV7-9 and TRBJ2-7): DTGVSQNPRHKITKRGQNVTFRCDPISEHNRLYWYRQTLGQGPEFLTYFQNEAQLEKSRLLSDRFSAERPKGSFSTLEIQRTEQGDSAMYLCASSSVAGAQGEQYFGPGTRLTVT.

The chain uses TRBV30 and TRBJ1-6; D is unclear. The germline CDR1 and CDR2 sequences are GTSNPN and SVGIG (reference sequence). Trimming took 4 bases from V and 6 from J, leaving 10 bases between them. The CDR3 extends over 13 amino acids. The DNA for the CDR3 is TGTGCCTGGATGGCGGTCCGTAATTCACCCCTCCACTTT. This translates into CAWMAVRNSPLHF.

The chain links TRBV3-1 (or the pseudogene TRBV3-2) to TRBJ2-1; D is perhaps TRBD1 (5 bases). Germline CDR1 and CDR2: LGHDT and YNNKEL (reference sequence). The CDR3 is 14 residues long. Deletions cut 1 base from V and 8 bases from J, with 12 bases between. CDR3 amino acids: CASSQVPGWDEQFF. Here the CDR3 DNA reads TGTGCCAGCAGCCAAGTTCCAGGGTGGGATGAGCAGTTCTTC.

The V call is TRBV18, the J call TRBJ1-1, with a tentative D call TRBD1 (5 bases). Deletions cut 4 bases from V and 1 base from J, with 7 bases between. The CDR3 is 13 amino acids. Germline V gene lookup returns CDR1 KGHSH and CDR2 LQKENI. Written as DNA, the CDR3 is TGTGCCAGCTCACGGACATCGAACACTGAAGCTTTCTTT. It is translated as CASSRTSNTEAFF.

The V and J genes are TRBV19 and TRBJ1-1; D is possibly TRBD1 (5 bases). CDR1 LNHDA and CDR2 SQIVND come from the germline V gene (reference sequence). V gave up 3 bases and J gave up 0 bases, with 17 bases separating them. There are 17 residues in the CDR3. CDR3 sequence reads: CASSMPGTRGVNTEAFF. CDR3 DNA: TGTGCCAGTAGTATGCCCGGGACTCGTGGGGTGAACACTGAAGCTTTCTTT. Full variable domain (missing parts from reference TRBV19 and TRBJ1-1): DGGITQSPKYLFRKEGQNVTLSCEQNLNHDAMYWYRQDPGQGLRLIYYSQIVNDFQKGDIAEGYSVSREKKESFPLTVTSAQKNPTAFYLCASSMPGTRGVNTEAFFGQGTRLTVV.

This clone occurred a few times. This rearrangement joins TRBV12-5 to TRBJ2-7; 7 bases line up with TRBD2. The germline V gene has CDR1 LGHNT and CDR2 FRNRAP. There are 13 residues in the CDR3. Germline trimming cut 6 bases from V and 6 bases from J; bases unmatched to any gene: 8. In nucleotides, the CDR3 is TGTGCTAGTGGCCCGTTGGGGGGGATCGAGCAGTACTTC. Translating it yields CASGPLGGIEQYF.

The chain uses TRBV3-1 (or the pseudogene TRBV3-2) and TRBJ1-2; 8 nucleotides match TRBD1. Trimming cost V 1 base and J 0 bases; bases outside gene matches: 7. Germline-derived CDR1 and CDR2 are LGHDT and YNNKEL (reference sequence). The CDR3 loop spans 17 amino acids. This CDR3 is CASSQVRQGAANYGYTF. In DNA, the CDR3 is TGTGCCAGCAGCCAAGTTCGGCAGGGGGCCGCTAACTATGGCTACACCTTC.